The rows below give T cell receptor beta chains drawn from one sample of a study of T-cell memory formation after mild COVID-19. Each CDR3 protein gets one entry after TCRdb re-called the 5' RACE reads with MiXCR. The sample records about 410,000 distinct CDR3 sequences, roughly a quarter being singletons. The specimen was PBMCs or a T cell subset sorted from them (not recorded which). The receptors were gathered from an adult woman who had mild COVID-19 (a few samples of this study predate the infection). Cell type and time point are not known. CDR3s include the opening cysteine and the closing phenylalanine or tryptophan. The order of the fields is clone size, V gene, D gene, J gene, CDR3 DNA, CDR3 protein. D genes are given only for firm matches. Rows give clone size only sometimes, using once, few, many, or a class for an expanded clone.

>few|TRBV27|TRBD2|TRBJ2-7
TGTGCCAGCGGACCTATTAGCGGGAGAGCTCACGAGCAGTACTTC
CASGPISGRAHEQYF
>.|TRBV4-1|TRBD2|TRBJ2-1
TGCGCCAGCAGCATAATGGCGGGGGGGGCCACCGCCTACAATGAGCAGTTCTTC
CASSIMAGGATAYNEQFF
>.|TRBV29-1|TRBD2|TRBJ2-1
TGCAGCGTCCAGACCGGGACTAATAATGAGCAGTTCTTC
CSVQTGTNNEQFF
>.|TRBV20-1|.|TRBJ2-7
TGCAGTGCTAGAGGAATGGGCTACGAGCAGTACTTC
CSARGMGYEQYF
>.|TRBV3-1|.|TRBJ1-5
TGTGCCAGCAGCCAAGCCAGTCAGCCCCAGCATTTT
CASSQASQPQHF
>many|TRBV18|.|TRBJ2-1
TGTGCCAGCTCACCCCAGGGAGGCAATGAGCAGTTCTTC
CASSPQGGNEQFF
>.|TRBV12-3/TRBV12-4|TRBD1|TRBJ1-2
TGTGCCAGCAGTTTAAAGGGCCAGGGGGCGGTCTATGGCTACACCTTC
CASSLKGQGAVYGYTF
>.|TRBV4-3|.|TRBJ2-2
TGCGCCAGCAGACAGGGATGGAACACCGGGGAGCTGTTTTTT
CASRQGWNTGELFF
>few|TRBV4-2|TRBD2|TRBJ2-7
TGTGCCAGCAGCCAGCCCGGGGGGGCAACATCGCCTGAGCAGTACTTC
CASSQPGGATSPEQYF
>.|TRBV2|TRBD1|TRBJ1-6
TGTGCCAGCAGTCCTGATACCGGGACAGGTGTGCCACCCCTCCACTTT
CASSPDTGTGVPPLHF
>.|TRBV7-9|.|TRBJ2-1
TGTGCCAGCAGCTTCCCAGACGGTTACAATGAGCAGTTCTTC
CASSFPDGYNEQFF
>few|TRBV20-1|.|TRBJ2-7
TGCAGTGCTAGATTCAGACTTGCCTACGAGCAGTACTTC
CSARFRLAYEQYF
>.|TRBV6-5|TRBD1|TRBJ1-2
TGTGCCAGCAGTTACTCCAGGGACAGCTCACGCCTTGGCTACACCTTC
CASSYSRDSSRLGYTF
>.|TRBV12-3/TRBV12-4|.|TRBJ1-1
TGTGCCAGCAGTTTAGCCCGGTCGGCCCGGGGCACTGAAGCTTTCTTT
CASSLARSARGTEAFF
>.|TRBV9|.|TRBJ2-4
TGTGCCAGCAGCGTAACAGCAGCCCAAAACATTCAGTACTTC
CASSVTAAQNIQYF
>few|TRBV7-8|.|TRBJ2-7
TGTGCCAGCAGCACCCAAAGGGAAACCGAGCAGTACTTC
CASSTQRETEQYF
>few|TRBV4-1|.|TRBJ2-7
TGCGCCAGCAGCCAAGTCGGACTCGTACACGAGCAGTACTTC
CASSQVGLVHEQYF
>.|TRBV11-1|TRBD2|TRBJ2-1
TGTGCCAGCAGCCATCATACTAGCGGACCCGAGCAGTTCTTC
CASSHHTSGPEQFF
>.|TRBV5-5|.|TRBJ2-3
TGTGCCAGCAGCCTGGGACCCGCAACGGGGGCCGATACGCAGTATTTT
CASSLGPATGADTQYF
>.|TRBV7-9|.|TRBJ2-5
TGTGCCAGCAGCTTAGGACCCCGGGGGCCCCTCCAAGAGACCCAGTACTTC
CASSLGPRGPLQETQYF
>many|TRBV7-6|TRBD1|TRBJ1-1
TGTGCCAGCAGCTCCGCCGGGACAGCGAACACTGAAGCTTTCTTT
CASSSAGTANTEAFF
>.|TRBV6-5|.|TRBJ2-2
TGTGCCAGCAGTTACGCCCTGAGGGGAGCCGGGGAGCTGTTTTTT
CASSYALRGAGELFF
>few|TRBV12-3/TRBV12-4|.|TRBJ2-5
TGTGCCAGCAGCCCTGGCGGGACCGCCGTGGGGGGCCGAAAGACCCAGTACTTC
CASSPGGTAVGGRKTQYF
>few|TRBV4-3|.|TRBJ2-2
TGCGCCAGCAGCCAAGGAAACACCGGGGAGCTGTTTTTT
CASSQGNTGELFF
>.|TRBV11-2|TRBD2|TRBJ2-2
TGTGCCAGCAGCCAAAGCCCCAGGACTAGCGCCGGGGAGCTGTTTTTT
CASSQSPRTSAGELFF
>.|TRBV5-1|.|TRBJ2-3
TGCGCCAGCAGCTTGGCCAACACAGATACGCAGTATTTT
CASSLANTDTQYF
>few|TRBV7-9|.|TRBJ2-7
TGTGCCAGCAGCTTAGGGGGCAGCGTGGAGAACGAGCAGTACTTC
CASSLGGSVENEQYF
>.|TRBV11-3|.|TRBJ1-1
TGTGCCAGCATTTCATGGGGTACCCCTGAAGCTTTCTTT
CASISWGTPEAFF